Listed below are T cell receptor beta chains from one sample, sequenced in a study of response to subunit inactivated influenza vaccine. TCRdb reprocessed the RT-PCR reads with MiXCR, giving one entry per CDR3 protein. The sample carries under 850,000 distinct CDR3 sequences, around 18% recorded once. The sample consisted of PBMCs from blood, taken approximately 5 days after vaccination. All receptors derive from a man aged 45-65 years who received an inactivated influenza vaccine. The CDR3 runs from the conserved cysteine through the conserved F or W. The D gene is left open where the match is weak. Size tells how often a clone was seen (once, few, many) or the class of an expanded clone, and some rows leave it out.

d_call j_call v_call cdr3_length clone_size cdr3_aa cdr3_nt
. TRBJ2-6 TRBV29-1 15 . CSVKDFSSGANVLTF TGCAGCGTTAAGGACTTCTCCTCTGGGGCCAACGTCCTGACTTTC
TRBD1 TRBJ2-1 TRBV28 15 few CASSFQGQGDNEQFF TGTGCCAGCAGTTTTCAGGGACAGGGAGACAATGAGCAGTTCTTC
. TRBJ1-2 TRBV4-1 15 . CASSQWTEGMGGYTF TGCGCCAGCAGCCAATGGACCGAAGGAATGGGTGGCTACACCTTC
. TRBJ2-2 TRBV5-1 14 few CASSLRDAFGELFF TGCGCCAGCAGCCTCCGGGACGCCTTCGGGGAGCTGTTTTTT
. TRBJ1-2 TRBV4-1 17 few CASSQLPTGGWNYGYTF TGCGCCAGCAGCCAACTACCAACGGGGGGCTGGAACTATGGCTACACCTTC
. TRBJ2-7 TRBV6-5 15 few CASSYSYNDYYEQYF TGTGCCAGCAGTTACTCGTACAACGACTACTACGAGCAGTACTTC
. TRBJ2-3 TRBV6-1 13 few CASNPLDTDTQYF TGTGCCAGCAACCCACTAGACACGGATACGCAGTATTTT
TRBD2 TRBJ2-1 TRBV5-1 14 . CASSQAGVGNEQFF TGCGCCAGCAGCCAAGCGGGAGTAGGGAATGAGCAGTTCTTC
. TRBJ1-5 TRBV12-3/TRBV12-4 14 few CASSSSLPGSTQHF TGTGCCAGCAGTTCGAGCCTCCCGGGGAGTACACAGCATTTT
. TRBJ1-5 TRBV5-1 14 . CASSLSQGIQPQHF TGCGCCAGCAGCTTGTCACAGGGCATTCAGCCCCAGCATTTT
. TRBJ2-1 TRBV27 11 few CASSTSGEQFF TGTGCCAGCAGTACTTCTGGCGAGCAGTTCTTC
TRBD2 TRBJ2-1 TRBV28 16 . CASSHASGGSGNEQFF TGTGCCAGCAGTCACGCATCGGGGGGGAGTGGGAATGAGCAGTTCTTC
. TRBJ2-3 TRBV12-3/TRBV12-4 15 many CASSLSGGTTDTQYF TGTGCCAGCAGCCTCTCCGGGGGAACCACAGATACGCAGTATTTT
. TRBJ2-2 TRBV7-6 18 . CASSLATPSDRNTGELFF TGTGCCAGCAGCTTAGCGACCCCTTCCGACAGGAACACCGGGGAGCTGTTTTTT
TRBD1 TRBJ2-2 TRBV6-5 16 . CASSYSGTANTGELFF TGTGCCAGCAGTTACTCGGGGACAGCGAACACCGGGGAGCTGTTTTTT
. TRBJ1-1 TRBV10-3 13 . CAMTREKNTEAFF TGTGCCATGACTAGGGAGAAGAACACTGAAGCTTTCTTT
. TRBJ2-7 TRBV20-1 16 . CSATSRQRLTYYEQYF TGCAGTGCTACAAGTAGGCAAAGGCTGACGTATTACGAGCAGTACTTC
TRBD2 TRBJ2-1 TRBV20-1 16 . CSARATSGAYYNEQFF TGCAGTGCTAGAGCGACTAGCGGGGCTTACTACAATGAGCAGTTCTTC
. TRBJ1-1 TRBV11-2 16 . CASSSSQIVGGTEAFF TGTGCCAGCAGCTCCTCCCAAATTGTAGGGGGCACTGAAGCTTTCTTT
. TRBJ2-1 TRBV20-1 15 . CSLDRAGRSYNEQFF TGCAGTCTGGATCGTGCGGGTCGATCCTACAATGAGCAGTTCTTC
. TRBJ1-1 TRBV25-1 13 few CASTGGGVNEAFF TGTGCCAGCACAGGAGGGGGAGTGAATGAAGCTTTCTTT
. TRBJ1-4 TRBV4-3 17 few CASSPPVAGDPNEKLFF TGCGCCAGCAGCCCCCCCGTCGCAGGGGATCCTAATGAAAAACTGTTTTTT